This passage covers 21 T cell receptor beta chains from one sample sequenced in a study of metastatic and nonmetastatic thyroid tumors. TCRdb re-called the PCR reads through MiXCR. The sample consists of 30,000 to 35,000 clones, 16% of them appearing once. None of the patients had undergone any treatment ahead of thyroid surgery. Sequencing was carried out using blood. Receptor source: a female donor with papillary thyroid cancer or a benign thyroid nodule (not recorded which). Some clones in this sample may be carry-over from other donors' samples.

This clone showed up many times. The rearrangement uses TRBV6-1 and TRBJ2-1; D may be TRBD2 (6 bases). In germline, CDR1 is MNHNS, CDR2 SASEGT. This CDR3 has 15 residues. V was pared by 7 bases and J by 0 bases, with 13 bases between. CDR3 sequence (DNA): TGTGCCAGCAAGGGCGGGGCCAGCTCCTACAATGAGCAGTTCTTC. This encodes CASKGGASSYNEQFF.

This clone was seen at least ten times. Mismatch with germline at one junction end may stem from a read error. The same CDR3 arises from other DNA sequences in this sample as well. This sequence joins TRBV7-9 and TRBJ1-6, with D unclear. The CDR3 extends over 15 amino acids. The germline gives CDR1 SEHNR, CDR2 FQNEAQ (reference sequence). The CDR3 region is CASSLVTQYNSPLHF. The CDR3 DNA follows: TGTGCCAGTAGCTTGGTGACTCAATATAATTCACCCCTCCACTTT.

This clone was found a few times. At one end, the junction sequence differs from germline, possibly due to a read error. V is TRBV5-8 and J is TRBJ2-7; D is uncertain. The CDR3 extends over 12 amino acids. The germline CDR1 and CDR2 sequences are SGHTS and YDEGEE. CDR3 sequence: CSSSFGVGEQYF. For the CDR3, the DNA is TGTTCCAGCAGCTTTGGGGTTGGCGAGCAGTACTTC.

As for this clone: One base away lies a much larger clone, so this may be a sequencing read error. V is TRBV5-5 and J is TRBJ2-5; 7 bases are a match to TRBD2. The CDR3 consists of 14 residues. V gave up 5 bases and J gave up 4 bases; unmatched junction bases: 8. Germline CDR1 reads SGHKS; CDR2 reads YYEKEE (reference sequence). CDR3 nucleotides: TGTGCCAGCAGTGCCCCTAGCGGAGGAGAGACCCAGTACTTC. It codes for CASSAPSGGETQYF.

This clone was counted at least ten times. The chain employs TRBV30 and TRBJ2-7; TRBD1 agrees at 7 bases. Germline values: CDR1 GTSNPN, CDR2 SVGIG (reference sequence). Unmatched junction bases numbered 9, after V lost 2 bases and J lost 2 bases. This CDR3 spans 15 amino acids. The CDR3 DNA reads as TGTGCCTGGAGTACTCCCGGGACAGCCACCTACGAGCAGTACTTC. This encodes CAWSTPGTATYEQYF.

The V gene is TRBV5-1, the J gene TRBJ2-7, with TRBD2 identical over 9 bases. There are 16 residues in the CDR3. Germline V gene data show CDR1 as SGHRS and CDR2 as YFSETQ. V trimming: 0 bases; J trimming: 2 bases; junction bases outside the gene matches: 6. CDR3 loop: CASSLVGGGATYEQYF. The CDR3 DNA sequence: TGCGCCAGCAGCTTGGTTGGCGGGGGGGCCACCTACGAGCAGTACTTC. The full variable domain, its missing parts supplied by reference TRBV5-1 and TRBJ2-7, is KAGVTQTPRYLIKTRGQQVTLSCSPISGHRSVSWYQQTPGQGLQFLFEYFSETQRNKGNFPGRFSGRQFSNSRSEMNVSTLELGDSALYLCASSLVGGGATYEQYFGPGTRLTVT.

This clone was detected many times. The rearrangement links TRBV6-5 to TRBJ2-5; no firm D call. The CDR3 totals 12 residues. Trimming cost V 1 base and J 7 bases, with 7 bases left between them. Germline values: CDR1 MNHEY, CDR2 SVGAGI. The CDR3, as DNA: TGTGCCAGCAGTTACTTCCTCGGGACCCAGTACTTC. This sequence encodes CASSYFLGTQYF.

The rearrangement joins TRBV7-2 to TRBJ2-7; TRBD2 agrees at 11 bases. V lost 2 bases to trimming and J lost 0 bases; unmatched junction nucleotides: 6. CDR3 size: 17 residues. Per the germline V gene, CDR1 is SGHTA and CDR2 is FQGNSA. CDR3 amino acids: CASSLRLAGGPSYEQYF. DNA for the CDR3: TGTGCCAGCAGCTTAAGGCTAGCGGGGGGACCCTCCTACGAGCAGTACTTC.

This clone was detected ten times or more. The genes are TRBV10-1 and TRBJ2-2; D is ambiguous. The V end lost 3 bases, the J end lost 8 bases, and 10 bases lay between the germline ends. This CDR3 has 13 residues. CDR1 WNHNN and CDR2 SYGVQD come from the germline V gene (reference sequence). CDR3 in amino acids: CASSESQLGELFF. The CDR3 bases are TGCGCCAGCAGTGAAAGCCAGCTAGGGGAGCTGTTTTTT.

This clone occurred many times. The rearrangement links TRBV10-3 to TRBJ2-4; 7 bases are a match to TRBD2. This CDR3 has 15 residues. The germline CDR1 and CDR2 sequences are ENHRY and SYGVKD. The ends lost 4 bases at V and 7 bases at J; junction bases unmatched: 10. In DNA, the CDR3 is TGTGCCATCAGTGGGACTAGTGGGGCCGGGAACATTCAGTACTTC. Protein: CAISGTSGAGNIQYF.

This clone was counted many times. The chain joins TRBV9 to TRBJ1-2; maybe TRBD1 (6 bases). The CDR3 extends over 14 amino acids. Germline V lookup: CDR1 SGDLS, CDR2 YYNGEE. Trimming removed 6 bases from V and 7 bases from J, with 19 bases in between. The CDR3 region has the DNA TGTGCCAGCACCCCGGCTGGGGGGGCTGCTGGCTACACCTTC. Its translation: CASTPAGGAAGYTF.

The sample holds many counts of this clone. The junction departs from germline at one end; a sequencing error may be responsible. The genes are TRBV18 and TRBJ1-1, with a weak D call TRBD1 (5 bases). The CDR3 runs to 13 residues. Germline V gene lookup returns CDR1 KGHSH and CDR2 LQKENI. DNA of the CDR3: TGTGCCACCTCACAGGACCCGAACACTGAAGCTTTCTTT. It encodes CATSQDPNTEAFF.

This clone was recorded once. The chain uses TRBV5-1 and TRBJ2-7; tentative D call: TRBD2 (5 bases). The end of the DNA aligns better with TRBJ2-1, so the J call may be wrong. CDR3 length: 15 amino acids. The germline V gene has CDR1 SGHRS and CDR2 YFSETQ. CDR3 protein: CASSWAGLLTYEQFF. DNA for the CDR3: TGCGCCAGCAGCTGGGCGGGCCTGTTAACCTACGAGCAGTTCTTC.

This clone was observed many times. The CDR3 reads CASSGQGNQPQHF. The DNA for the CDR3 is TGTGCCAGCAGCGGACAGGGGAATCAGCCCCAGCATTTT. The V gene is TRBV7-8, the J gene TRBJ1-5; 9 nucleotides agree with TRBD1. Per the germline V gene, CDR1 is SGHVS and CDR2 is FQNEAQ. This CDR3 region has 13 residues. Losses at the gene ends were 5 bases for V and 4 bases for J; bases not matched to a gene: 0. The entire variable domain, with the rest obtained from reference TRBV7-8 and TRBJ1-5, is as follows: GAGVSQSPRYKVAKRGQDVALRCDPISGHVSLFWYQQALGQGPEFLTYFQNEAQLDKSGLPSDRFFAERPEGSVSTLKIQRTQQEDSAVYLCASSGQGNQPQHFGDGTRLSIL.

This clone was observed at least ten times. The CDR3 reads CASSQGLAAGGYEQYF. In DNA form, the CDR3 reads TGTGCCAGCAGCCAGGGACTAGCGGCAGGCGGCTACGAGCAGTACTTC. The chain joins TRBV3-1 to TRBJ2-7, with 11 bases aligning to TRBD2. CDR1 and CDR2 (germline): LGHDT, YNNKEL (reference sequence). The junction had 7 bases not matched to a gene; V was cut back by 3 bases and J by 3 bases. The CDR3 is 16 amino acids.

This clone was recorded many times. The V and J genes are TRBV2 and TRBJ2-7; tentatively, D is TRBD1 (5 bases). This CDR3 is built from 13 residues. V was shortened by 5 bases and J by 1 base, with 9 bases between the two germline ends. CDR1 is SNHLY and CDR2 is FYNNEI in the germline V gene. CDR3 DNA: TGTGCCAGCAGTAAGGGGCTTTCCTACGAGCAGTACTTC. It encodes CASSKGLSYEQYF. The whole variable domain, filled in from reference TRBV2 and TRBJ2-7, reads EPEVTQTPSHQVTQMGQEVILRCVPISNHLYFYWYRQILGQKVEFLVSFYNNEISEKSEIFDDQFSVERPDGSNFTLKIRSTKLEDSAMYFCASSKGLSYEQYFGPGTRLTVT.

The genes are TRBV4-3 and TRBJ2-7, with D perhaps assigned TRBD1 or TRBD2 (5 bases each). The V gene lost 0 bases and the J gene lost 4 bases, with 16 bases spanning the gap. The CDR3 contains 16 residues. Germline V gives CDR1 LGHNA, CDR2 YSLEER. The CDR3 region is CASSQESVMGVYEQYF. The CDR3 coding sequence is TGCGCCAGCAGCCAAGAGTCCGTGATGGGGGTTTACGAGCAGTACTTC.

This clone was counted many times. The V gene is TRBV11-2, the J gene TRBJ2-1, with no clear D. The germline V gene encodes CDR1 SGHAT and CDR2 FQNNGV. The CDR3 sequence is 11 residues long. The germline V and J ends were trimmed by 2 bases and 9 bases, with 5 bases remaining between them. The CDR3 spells CASSLLVEQFF. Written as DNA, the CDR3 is TGTGCCAGCAGCTTATTGGTTGAGCAGTTCTTC.

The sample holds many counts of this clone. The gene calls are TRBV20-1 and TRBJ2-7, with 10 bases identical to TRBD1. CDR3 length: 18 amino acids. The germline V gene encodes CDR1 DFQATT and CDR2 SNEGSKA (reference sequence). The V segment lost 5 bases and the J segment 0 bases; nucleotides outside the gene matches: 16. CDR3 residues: CSAHAGTGAARSSYEQYF. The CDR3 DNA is TGCAGTGCTCATGCCGGGACAGGGGCCGCTAGGAGCTCCTACGAGCAGTACTTC.

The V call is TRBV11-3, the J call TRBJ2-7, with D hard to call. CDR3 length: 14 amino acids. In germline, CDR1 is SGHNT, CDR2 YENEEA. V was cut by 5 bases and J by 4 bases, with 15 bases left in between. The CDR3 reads CASSLTYLGYEQYF. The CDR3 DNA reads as TGTGCCAGCAGCCTCACCTACTTGGGATACGAGCAGTACTTC. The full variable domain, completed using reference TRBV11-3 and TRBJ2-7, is EAGVVQSPRYKIIEKKQPVAFWCNPISGHNTLYWYLQNLGQGPELLIRYENEEAVDDSQLPKDRFSAERLKGVDSTLKIQPAELGDSAVYLCASSLTYLGYEQYFGPGTRLTVT.

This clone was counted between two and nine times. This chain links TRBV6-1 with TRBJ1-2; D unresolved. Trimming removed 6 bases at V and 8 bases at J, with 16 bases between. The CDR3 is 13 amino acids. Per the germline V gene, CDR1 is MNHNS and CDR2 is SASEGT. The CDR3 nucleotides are TGTGCCAGCAGCTACCGTGAAGGGCAAGGCTACACCTTC. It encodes CASSYREGQGYTF.